The 19 T cell receptor beta chains below were found in one sample sequenced in a study of beta chain features in type 1 diabetes. For these receptors, no antigen is known. The investigators reverse transcribed all of the isolated RNA, so they sequenced expressed TCRB transcripts. This table comes from immunoSEQ multiplex PCR, and its TCRdb copy is limited to in-frame clones, with some not included. The table records some 700,000 clones, roughly an eighth of them present only once. Study observations and caveats: When Type 1 diabetes patients were examined, their TCRB CDR3s proved moderately but significantly shorter in all four CD4+ subsets.

The specimen was naive CD4+ T cells from blood. The receptors were gathered from a man in his late teens or twenties with type 1 diabetes.

A word on this clone: Mismatch with germline at one junction end may stem from a read error. The chain carries TRBV7-2 and TRBJ1-2, with D uncertain. This CDR3 has 11 residues. In germline, CDR1 is SGHTA, CDR2 FQGNSA. This CDR3 reads CASGTFSDPSF. DNA for the CDR3: TGTGCCAGCGGTACCTTCTCGGACCCCTCCTTC.

The chain employs TRBV6-5 and TRBJ1-6, with D unclear. V dropped 2 bases and J dropped 9 bases, with 11 bases sitting between them. This CDR3 contains 14 residues. CDR1 MNHEY and CDR2 SVGAGI come from the germline V gene. CDR3: CASSYERATSPLHF. The CDR3 DNA follows: TGTGCCAGCAGTTACGAGCGGGCCACTTCACCCCTCCACTTT.

Turning to this clone: Other DNA sequences in the same sample also yield this CDR3. The rearrangement links TRBV30 to TRBJ1-5; D perhaps matches TRBD1 (5 bases). The germline gives CDR1 GTSNPN, CDR2 SVGIG (reference sequence). V was clipped by 0 bases and J by 2 bases, with 8 bases between them. The CDR3 loop spans 14 amino acids. This chain's CDR3 is CAWSVGAGNQPQHF. CDR3 sequence (DNA): TGTGCCTGGAGTGTAGGGGCCGGCAATCAGCCCCAGCATTTT.

This chain links TRBV5-1 with TRBJ2-7; no clear D. The CDR3 is made up of 14 amino acids. V was pared by 2 bases and J by 2 bases, with 11 bases between. Germline CDR1 is SGHRS and CDR2 is YFSETQ. CDR3 sequence (DNA): TGCGCCAGCAGCTTCGGGCAGCGAGCCTACGAGCAGTACTTC. This codes for CASSFGQRAYEQYF.

This clone was detected only a few times. The CDR3, as DNA: TGCAGCGGGAACCCTCTCGGGCAGGGTGGCTACACCTTC. Its translation is CSGNPLGQGGYTF. This sequence joins TRBV29-1 and TRBJ1-2; D possibly corresponds to TRBD1 (5 bases). V was clipped by 7 bases and J by 7 bases, with 19 bases between them. Per germline, CDR1 SQVTM and CDR2 ANQGSEA. This CDR3 region has 13 residues.

This clone has just a few counts. The chain uses TRBV6-1 and TRBJ2-7; D may be TRBD2 (6 bases). CDR1 MNHNS and CDR2 SASEGT come from the germline V gene. Trimming left V 8 bases short and J 0 bases short, with 8 bases between. The CDR3 runs 12 residues. The CDR3 coding sequence is TGTGCCAGCCTGGACTACTCCTACGAGCAGTACTTC. Protein product: CASLDYSYEQYF.

This clone was seen more than once but under ten times. This chain joins TRBV6-5 and TRBJ2-1; D is possibly TRBD2 (5 bases). This CDR3 spans 12 amino acids. In germline, CDR1 is MNHEY, CDR2 SVGAGI. The germline V and J ends were trimmed by 2 bases and 6 bases, with 5 bases remaining between them. CDR3 region: CASSYEGNEQFF. The DNA of the CDR3 is TGTGCCAGCAGTTACGAGGGCAATGAGCAGTTCTTC.

The V and J genes are TRBV7-2 and TRBJ1-3, with 7 bases fitting TRBD1. Germline V gene data show CDR1 as SGHTA and CDR2 as FQGNSA. This CDR3 has 16 residues. V lost 5 bases, J lost 0 bases, and 7 bases stayed unmatched. CDR3: CASSVQGTSSGNTIYF. CDR3 in DNA: TGTGCCAGCAGCGTACAGGGGACGAGCTCTGGAAACACCATATATTTT.

The chain uses TRBV4-1 and TRBJ1-2, with D perhaps TRBD1 (6 bases). This CDR3 region has 15 residues. Deletions cut 0 bases from V and 7 bases from J, with 15 bases between. CDR1 and CDR2 from the germline V gene are MGHRA and YSYEKL. CDR3 coding DNA: TGCGCCAGCAGCCAAGATCGCGCGGGGGCTGGTGGCTACACCTTC. This encodes CASSQDRAGAGGYTF.

In this sample, this clone turned up a few times. V is TRBV2 and J is TRBJ1-1, with 10 bases that match TRBD1. CDR1 is SNHLY and CDR2 is FYNNEI in the germline V gene. The CDR3 runs to 13 residues. Trimming cost V 10 bases and J 4 bases; bases outside gene matches: 6. As DNA, the CDR3 is TGTGCCACGACAGGGGGCGCGGGCACTGAAGCTTTCTTT. It translates to CATTGGAGTEAFF.

This clone was seen a handful of times. This rearrangement joins TRBV7-8 to TRBJ2-3; possibly TRBD2 for D (6 bases). CDR1 is SGHVS and CDR2 is FQNEAQ in the germline V gene. Trimming left V 2 bases short and J 3 bases short, with 15 bases between. The CDR3 totals 16 residues. The CDR3 is CASSLSVAEATDTQYF. For the CDR3, the DNA is TGTGCCAGCAGCTTAAGCGTAGCGGAAGCGACAGATACGCAGTATTTT. The full variable domain, rest sourced from reference TRBV7-8 and TRBJ2-3, is GAGVSQSPRYKVAKRGQDVALRCDPISGHVSLFWYQQALGQGPEFLTYFQNEAQLDKSGLPSDRFFAERPEGSVSTLKIQRTQQEDSAVYLCASSLSVAEATDTQYFGPGTRLTVL.

This clone was picked up a small number of times. V usage is TRBV29-1 and J usage is TRBJ2-5; a weak D match, TRBD1 (6 bases). V was shortened by 7 bases and J by 4 bases, with 19 bases between the two germline ends. The V gene's germline CDR1 is SQVTM and CDR2 ANQGSEA. The CDR3 totals 14 residues. The CDR3 spells CSAPTSQGLETQYF. CDR3 DNA sequence: TGCAGCGCCCCGACCTCGCAGGGGTTAGAGACCCAGTACTTC.

V and J are TRBV19 and TRBJ1-5; no definite D call. Trimming shortened V by 3 bases and J by 8 bases, and 5 bases separated the two germline ends. The CDR3 has 11 residues. The germline CDR1 and CDR2 sequences are LNHDA and SQIVND (reference sequence). CDR3 sequence: CASSMGKPQHF. The CDR3 DNA sequence: TGTGCCAGTAGTATGGGGAAGCCCCAGCATTTT.

This clone occurred a few times. This chain joins TRBV30 and TRBJ1-1; the D is unclear. Trimming left V 1 base short and J 2 bases short, with 11 bases between. Germline V gives CDR1 GTSNPN, CDR2 SVGIG (reference sequence). The CDR3 has 14 amino acids. The CDR3 region has the DNA TGTGCCTGGAGTGGCGCAGGCATCAACACTGAAGCTTTCTTT. This gives the protein CAWSGAGINTEAFF.

This chain links TRBV30 with TRBJ2-3; D unclear. V was trimmed by 2 bases and J by 4 bases, leaving 4 bases between them. Germline V gene sequence: CDR1 GTSNPN, CDR2 SVGIG (reference sequence). The CDR3 contains 11 residues. Here the CDR3 reads CAWSNPDTQYF. CDR3 DNA: TGTGCCTGGAGTAACCCAGATACGCAGTATTTT.

This clone was seen a handful of times. At one end, the junction sequence differs from germline, possibly due to a read error. V is TRBV2 and J is TRBJ2-7; perhaps TRBD2 as D (6 bases). In germline, CDR1 is SNHLY, CDR2 FYNNEI. The CDR3 is made up of 13 amino acids. The CDR3 nucleotides read TGTGCCAGCGGCAAGGAGGGCTCCCACGAGCAGTACTTC. It is translated as CASGKEGSHEQYF.

This clone was observed a few times. The V and J genes are TRBV4-1 and TRBJ1-1, with D perhaps TRBD1 (5 bases). Trimming stripped 0 bases from V and 0 bases from J, with 11 bases between. CDR1 MGHRA and CDR2 YSYEKL come from the germline V gene. This CDR3 has 16 residues. CDR3 nucleotides: TGCGCCAGCAGCCAAGATACGATAGGGGTGAACACTGAAGCTTTCTTT. Its translation: CASSQDTIGVNTEAFF.

This clone was picked up a small number of times. This chain uses TRBV14 with TRBJ1-6, with TRBD1 as a possible D gene (6 bases). The V end was cut by 1 base, the J end by 9 bases, with 13 bases between. CDR3 length equals 15 residues. Germline values: CDR1 SGHDN, CDR2 FVKESK. The CDR3 sequence: CASSQVSGAVSPLHF. The CDR3 DNA reads TGTGCCAGCAGCCAAGTGTCGGGGGCGGTTTCACCCCTCCACTTT.

This clone was seen more than once but under ten times. The chain uses TRBV29-1 and TRBJ1-5, with 9 nucleotides matching TRBD1. The CDR3 covers 15 residues. Germline V gene data show CDR1 as SQVTM and CDR2 as ANQGSEA. The trim removed 6 bases at V and 4 bases at J, leaving 10 bases unmatched. In nucleotides, the CDR3 is TGCAGCGTCCAGACCGGCGGGACAGGGAATCAGCCCCAGCATTTT. It translates to CSVQTGGTGNQPQHF.